Described below is a single T cell receptor (beta chain) sequence and its context. This specimen belongs to a study of blood T cell repertoires in COVID-19. The CDR3 sequence is 15 residues long. Germline CDR1 and CDR2: SGHAT and FQNNGV. Trimming cost V 7 bases and J 4 bases, with 17 bases left between them. TCRdb's copy holds only in-frame clones and misses some; the assay was immunoSEQ multiplex PCR. The repertoire holds 100,000 to 150,000 clones, with roughly 90% as singletons. V gene TRBV11-2 combines with J gene TRBJ1-3, with a tentative D call TRBD1 (5 bases). This TCR was recovered from a woman over 75 with acute or convalescent COVID-19. The specimen was peripheral blood. The CDR3: CASTLWEGVGNTIYF. In DNA form, the CDR3 reads TGTGCCAGCACGCTCTGGGAAGGGGTAGGAAACACCATATATTTT.